The subject of this entry is one TCR beta chain. Antigen unknown. TCR beta CDR3 region amplification was performed from RNA transcripts. The TCR CDR3 was amplified in a first-round RT-PCR using the HTBI primer set. TCRdb re-analysed the multiplex PCR reads in MiXCR, keeping a single row per CDR3 protein. The sample contains hundreds of thousands of distinct CDR3 sequences, around 20% of which appear only once. Each diagnosis was grounded in clinical symptoms, serum thyroxine and TRAb, thyroid ultrasound, and orbital computed tomography. The data were obtained in a study of T cells in Graves' hyperthyroidism and ophthalmopathy. Overall study: Pretreatment peripheral blood was obtained at initial diagnosis. Study-level results: A model of 13 V-J features distinguished ophthalmopathy from stable hyperthyroidism. Most thyroid clonotypes with frequency above 0.001 were detected in blood.

The germline CDR1 and CDR2 sequences are SSHAT and FNYEAQ (reference sequence). CDR3 length: 12 residues. V is TRBV7-7 and J is TRBJ2-7; 9 bases agree with TRBD1. This sequence originates from a young man with Graves' ophthalmopathy. Material: blood. CDR3: CAITGGSYEQYF. For the CDR3, the DNA is TGTGCTATAACAGGGGGCAGCTACGAGCAGTACTTC.